Listed below are T cell receptor beta chains from one sample, sequenced in a study of T cell responses to AZD1222 COVID-19 vaccine. Only in-frame clones appear in the TCRdb table, and some are missing; sequencing was by immunoSEQ multiplex PCR. This repertoire shows approximately 150,000 clones, 87% found once; its top ten account for less than 1.3%. Sequencing was performed on peripheral blood, taken 28 days after the second AZD1222 dose. These receptors came from an adult who received the AZD1222 COVID-19 vaccine. CDR3s leave out the opening cysteine and the closing phenylalanine or tryptophan. Each record gives: J gene, V gene, clone size, CDR3 protein. Size is omitted from some rows. Given values are once, few, many or a class for expanded clones.

TRBJ1-3 TRBV29-1 . SATGGYSGNTIY
TRBJ1-1 TRBV5-5 . ASRMSGWGGTEAF
TRBJ2-7 TRBV29-1 . SVEGDNTSYEQY
TRBJ2-3 TRBV7-9 . ASSLTSGLTDTQY
TRBJ1-1 TRBV3-1/TRBV3-2 . ASSQAPAPEAF
TRBJ1-5 TRBV6-5 . AGEDQPQH
TRBJ1-1 TRBV10-3 . AISESGGGYTEAF
TRBJ1-2 TRBV3-1/TRBV3-2 few ASSQAWDRVSYT
TRBJ2-7 TRBV7-6 . ASSLLTGRGPGEQY
TRBJ1-5 TRBV28 . ASSFMMGDNQPQH
TRBJ2-3 TRBV2 . ASSEARPGLAGGPSLDTQY
TRBJ1-1 TRBV13 . ASSLLGQGPNLNTEAF
TRBJ1-4 TRBV11-2 once ASSSRPNNEKLF
TRBJ2-2 TRBV6-1 . ASSKAGETGELF
TRBJ1-4 TRBV25-1 . ASGVGPNEKLF
TRBJ2-2 TRBV10-2 . ASTNTGELF
TRBJ1-2 TRBV7-2 . ASSLTGGYGYT
TRBJ1-3 TRBV18 . ASSPPGWDLPDGNTIY
TRBJ1-3 TRBV11-2 . ASSRRNTIY
TRBJ1-4 TRBV5-1 . ASSGGGEKLF
TRBJ2-1 TRBV27 . ASRLGQSSYNEQF
TRBJ2-3 TRBV6-1 . ASSEGQGPDTQY
TRBJ1-1 TRBV5-4 . ASSPERVGTEAF
TRBJ2-3 TRBV19 . ASSILYLSTDTQY
TRBJ2-7 TRBV6-1 . ASSEIEAEQY
TRBJ1-3 TRBV3-1/TRBV3-2 . ASRPQGNGNTIY
TRBJ1-2 TRBV3-1/TRBV3-2 . ASSSGGGGYGYT
TRBJ2-5 TRBV19 . ASSMGLAGGLVFETQY
TRBJ2-2 TRBV19 . ASRGQGRAGELF
TRBJ1-3 TRBV6-5 once ASSPARGLGNTIY
TRBJ2-7 TRBV6-4 . ASSGKGPYEQY
TRBJ1-2 TRBV4-1 . ASSQEGYGGDRV
TRBJ2-7 TRBV3-1/TRBV3-2 . ASSQEGLPYEQY
TRBJ1-6 TRBV7-8 . ASSLPTGPLH
TRBJ2-7 TRBV19 . ASSNGLSYEQY
TRBJ1-6 TRBV7-8 . ASSSVQNSPLH
TRBJ2-7 TRBV5-8 . ASSLIRPGMGEQY
TRBJ1-1 TRBV3-1/TRBV3-2 . ASSLQGTEAF
TRBJ1-4 TRBV11-2 . ASSLAGGVELF
TRBJ2-7 TRBV6-7 . ASSSPRPGDEQY
TRBJ1-2 TRBV15 . ATSRRTGFIYGYT
TRBJ2-5 TRBV15 . ATSRDPKAGQETQY
TRBJ1-6 TRBV6-1 . ASSEIVAPTGSPLH
TRBJ1-3 TRBV6-5 few ASKFFSGNTIY
TRBJ1-5 TRBV7-9 . ASSQQGNSNQPQH
TRBJ1-4 TRBV28 . ASSLWGPNEKLF
TRBJ1-2 TRBV7-2 . ASSLWGAANYGYT
TRBJ1-1 TRBV6-5 . ASIRGARSTEAF
TRBJ1-2 TRBV2 . ASNPGTGANYGYT
TRBJ2-7 TRBV6-5 . ATVSLAVYEQY
TRBJ2-7 TRBV19 . ASRGTGVSYEQY
TRBJ1-4 TRBV6-2/TRBV6-3 . ASSSGGSANEKLF
TRBJ1-2 TRBV6-5 . ASTEYEGILGYT
TRBJ2-7 TRBV2 . ASSRATGVPYEQY